This TCR beta chain was profiled in a study of blood T cell repertoires in COVID-19. Study-level information: Collection of acute and convalescent COVID-19 samples took place in the United States, Italy and Spain. T cells, B-cell-depleted T cells, or PBMCs supplied cDNA or gDNA.

This clone occurred once. This CDR3 contains 14 residues. Germline V CDR1 and CDR2: MNHEY, SMNVEV (reference sequence). Trimming removed 2 bases at V and 4 bases at J, with 9 bases between. Per the original methods: Amplification of reference gene primers provided the estimated nucleated cell counts. The data were produced by immunoSEQ multiplex PCR, yet TCRdb's version contains in-frame clones alone and is incomplete. V and J calls and clone size come straight from that table; D and trimming were deduced from the DNA. The repertoire includes 150,000 to 200,000 clones, about 80% of them detected once, and approximately 2.4% sits in the top ten.

The specimen was peripheral blood. V and J are TRBV27 and TRBJ1-5; tentative D call: TRBD1 (6 bases). This clonotype originated in a human donor with acute or convalescent COVID-19. The donor label of this sample is uncertain. CDR3 in DNA: TGTGCCAGCAGTTTAGGCAGGGGTAATCAGCCCCAGCATTTT. It codes for CASSLGRGNQPQHF.